This T cell receptor (beta chain) derives from a study of regulatory T cells in long-lasting Graves disease. Whole-study findings and limits: Persistent-disease Graves' patients showed less TCR diversity than new cases. With persistent disease, TRBV28, TRBJ1-2 and TRBJ2-5 were the favored segments.

The ends were cut back, 3 bases at V and 2 bases at J, with 10 bases in the middle. This CDR3 is 13 amino acids long. Per germline, CDR1 DFQATT and CDR2 SNEGSKA (reference sequence). This clonotype showed up many times. As yet, its antigen is unknown. Both iRepertoire HTBI primers and Arm-PCR of CDR3 regions were used to build the TCR beta libraries. TCRdb recomputed calls from the multiplex PCR reads with MiXCR, one row per CDR3 protein. Here the sample spans approximately 380,000 distinct CDR3 sequences, about 20% being singletons. As to time point: persistent/refractory GD, antithyroid drugs over 5 years with positive TRAb. RNA isolated from PBMCs was used to make the TCR library. It was American Thyroid Association guidelines that determined Graves' disease diagnosis. Staff drew around 10 milliliters of peripheral blood into EDTA tubes.

The TCR originated in a female donor with Graves disease. This sample comprised peripheral blood mononuclear cells (PBMCs), obtained when the disease was refractory, from a patient treated with antithyroid drugs. The genes are TRBV20-1 and TRBJ1-1; D not certain. The CDR3 nucleotides read TGCAGTGCTAGCGTCAAGAAAAACACTGAAGCTTTCTTT. Amino acid sequence: CSASVKKNTEAFF.